Presented here are 6 T cell receptor beta chains from one specimen sequenced in a study of T cells in localized non-small cell lung cancer. This table comes from immunoSEQ multiplex PCR, and its TCRdb copy is limited to in-frame clones, with some not included. The sample comprises about 1,600 clones, 20% to 30% of which are singletons, and around 21% rests with the top ten. The starting material was normal lung tissue next to the tumor, obtained before any cancer treatment. The receptor set was obtained from a male donor aged 60 or older with stage II lung adenocarcinoma.

This clone has a handful of counts. V usage is TRBV15 and J usage is TRBJ2-6; the D is unclear. This CDR3 has 15 residues. Germline V CDR1 and CDR2: LNHNV, YYDKDF (reference sequence). The ends were cut back, 4 bases at V and 0 bases at J, with 7 bases in the middle. The DNA for the CDR3 is TGTGCCACCAGCACCCCGCCCTCTGGGGCCAACGTCCTGACTTTC. It is translated as CATSTPPSGANVLTF.

In this sample, this clone is large. The V and J genes are TRBV5-1 and TRBJ1-6; maybe TRBD1 (6 bases). Germline values: CDR1 SGHRS, CDR2 YFSETQ. This CDR3 has 15 residues. Trimming took off 4 bases at V and 5 bases at J, with 13 bases between the two ends. The CDR3: CASSSGTPDNSPLHF. As DNA, the CDR3 is TGCGCCAGCAGCAGTGGGACACCCGATAATTCACCCCTCCACTTT. Filled out from reference TRBV5-1 and TRBJ1-6, the complete variable domain reads KAGVTQTPRYLIKTRGQQVTLSCSPISGHRSVSWYQQTPGQGLQFLFEYFSETQRNKGNFPGRFSGRQFSNSRSEMNVSTLELGDSALYLCASSSGTPDNSPLHFGNGTRLTVT.

This rearrangement joins TRBV5-1 to TRBJ2-1; 7 bases align to TRBD2. The CDR3 is 14 residues long. Germline-derived CDR1 and CDR2 are SGHRS and YFSETQ. After removal of 3 bases from V and 8 bases from J, the junction contained 8 bases not matched to a gene. The CDR3 nucleotides read TGCGCCAGCAGCTCTACGGGGGGTACCCATGAGCAGTTCTTC. This translates into CASSSTGGTHEQFF.

This clone counts as medium-sized. The V gene is TRBV7-7, the J gene TRBJ1-2; no definite D call. The CDR3 loop spans 15 amino acids. CDR1 is SSHAT and CDR2 is FNYEAQ in the germline V gene (reference sequence). V was trimmed by 1 base and J by 0 bases, leaving 9 bases between them. The CDR3 sequence is CASSLETVANYGYTF. CDR3 in DNA: TGTGCCAGCAGCTTAGAGACGGTAGCTAACTATGGCTACACCTTC.

This clone occurred a few times. This sequence joins TRBV9 and TRBJ2-1; 11 bases match TRBD1. The V gene's germline CDR1 is SGDLS and CDR2 YYNGEE. The CDR3 extends over 13 amino acids. The trim removed 7 bases at V and 7 bases at J, leaving 4 bases unmatched. The CDR3 region is CASRDRGMNEQFF. As DNA, the CDR3 is TGTGCCAGCCGGGACAGGGGGATGAATGAGCAGTTCTTC.

This clone was detected a few times. The chain carries TRBV6-8 and TRBJ1-1; D ambiguous. CDR3 size: 14 residues. V dropped 2 bases and J dropped 1 base, with 8 bases sitting between them. The germline gives CDR1 MNHGY, CDR2 SAAAGT. CDR3 protein: CASSYITKNTEAFF. The CDR3 nucleotides are TGTGCCAGCAGTTACATCACCAAGAACACTGAAGCTTTCTTT.